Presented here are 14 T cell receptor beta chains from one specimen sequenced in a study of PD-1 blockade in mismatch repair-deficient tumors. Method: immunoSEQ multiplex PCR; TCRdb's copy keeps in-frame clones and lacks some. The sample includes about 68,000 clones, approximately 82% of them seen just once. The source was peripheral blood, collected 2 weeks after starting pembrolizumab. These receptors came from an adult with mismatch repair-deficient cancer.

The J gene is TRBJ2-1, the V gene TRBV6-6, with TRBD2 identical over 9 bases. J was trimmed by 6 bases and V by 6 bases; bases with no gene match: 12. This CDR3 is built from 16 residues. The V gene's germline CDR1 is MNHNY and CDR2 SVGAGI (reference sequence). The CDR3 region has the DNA TGTGCCAGCAGGGTAGGCGGGAGGGTTGAATCCAATGAGCAGTTCTTC. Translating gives CASRVGGRVESNEQFF.

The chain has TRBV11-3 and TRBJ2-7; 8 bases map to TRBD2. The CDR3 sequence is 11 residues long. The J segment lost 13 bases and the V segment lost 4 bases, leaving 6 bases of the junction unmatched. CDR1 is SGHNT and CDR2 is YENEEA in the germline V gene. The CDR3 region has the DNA TGTGCCAGCAGCTGGTCGGGGGGGCAATACTTC. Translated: CASSWSGGQYF.

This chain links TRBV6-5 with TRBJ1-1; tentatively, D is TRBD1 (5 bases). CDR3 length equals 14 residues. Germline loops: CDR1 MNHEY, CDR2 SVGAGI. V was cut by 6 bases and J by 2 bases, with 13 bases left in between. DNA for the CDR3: TGTGCCAGCAGACGAGGGACGTTAAACACTGAAGCTTTCTTT. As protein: CASRRGTLNTEAFF.

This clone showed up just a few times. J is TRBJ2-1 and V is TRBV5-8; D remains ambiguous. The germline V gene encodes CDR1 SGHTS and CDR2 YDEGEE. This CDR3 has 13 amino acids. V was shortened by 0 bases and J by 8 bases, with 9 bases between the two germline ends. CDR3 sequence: CASSLANNDEQFF. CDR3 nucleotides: TGTGCCAGCAGCTTGGCTAATAATGATGAGCAGTTCTTC.

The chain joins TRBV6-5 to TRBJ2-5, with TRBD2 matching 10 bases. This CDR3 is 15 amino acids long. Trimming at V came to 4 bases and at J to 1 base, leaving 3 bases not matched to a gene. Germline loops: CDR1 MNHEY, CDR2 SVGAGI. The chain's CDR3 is CASSLSGRVQETQYF. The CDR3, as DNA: TGTGCCAGCAGTTTGAGCGGGAGGGTCCAAGAGACCCAGTACTTC.

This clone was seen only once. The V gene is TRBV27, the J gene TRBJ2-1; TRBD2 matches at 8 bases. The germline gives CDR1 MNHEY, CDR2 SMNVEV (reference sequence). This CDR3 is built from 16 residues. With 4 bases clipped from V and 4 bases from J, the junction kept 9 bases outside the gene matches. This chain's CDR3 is CASSWRLAGQYNEQFF. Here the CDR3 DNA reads TGTGCCAGCAGTTGGCGGTTAGCGGGACAATACAATGAGCAGTTCTTC.

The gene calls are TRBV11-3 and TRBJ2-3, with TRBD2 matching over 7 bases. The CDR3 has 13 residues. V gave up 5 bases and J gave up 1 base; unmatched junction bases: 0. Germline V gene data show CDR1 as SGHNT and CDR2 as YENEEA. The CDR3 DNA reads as TGTGCCAGCAGCCGGGAGGGCACAGATACGCAGTATTTT. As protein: CASSREGTDTQYF.

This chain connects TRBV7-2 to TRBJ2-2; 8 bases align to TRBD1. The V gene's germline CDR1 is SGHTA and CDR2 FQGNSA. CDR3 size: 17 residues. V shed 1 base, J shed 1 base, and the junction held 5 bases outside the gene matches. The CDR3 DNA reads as TGTGCCAGCAGCTTAGATCCGACAGGGGTGAACACCGGGGAGCTGTTTTTT. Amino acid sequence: CASSLDPTGVNTGELFF. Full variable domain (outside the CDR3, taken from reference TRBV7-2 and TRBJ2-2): GAGVSQSPSNKVTEKGKDVELRCDPISGHTALYWYRQSLGQGLEFLIYFQGNSAPDKSGLPSDRFSAERTGGSVSTLTIQRTQQEDSAVYLCASSLDPTGVNTGELFFGEGSRLTVL.

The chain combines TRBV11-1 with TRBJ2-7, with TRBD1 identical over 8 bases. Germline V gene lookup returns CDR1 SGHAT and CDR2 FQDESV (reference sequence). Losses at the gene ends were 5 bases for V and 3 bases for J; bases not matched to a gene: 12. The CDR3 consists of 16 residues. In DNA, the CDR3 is TGTGCCAGCAGCGAACGCCGCCAGGGGGCCAACTACGAGCAGTACTTC. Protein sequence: CASSERRQGANYEQYF.

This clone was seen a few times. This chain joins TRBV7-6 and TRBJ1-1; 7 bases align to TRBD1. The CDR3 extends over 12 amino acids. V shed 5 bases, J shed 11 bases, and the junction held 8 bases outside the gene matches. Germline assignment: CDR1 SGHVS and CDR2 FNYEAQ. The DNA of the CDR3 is TGTGCCAGCAGCGGCTCCGGGACAGAGGCTTTCTTT. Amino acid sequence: CASSGSGTEAFF.

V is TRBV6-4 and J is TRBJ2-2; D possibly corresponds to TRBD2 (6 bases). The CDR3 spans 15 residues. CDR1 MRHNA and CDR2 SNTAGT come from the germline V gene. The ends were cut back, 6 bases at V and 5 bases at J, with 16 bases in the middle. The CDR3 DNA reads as TGTGCCAGCAGCCGGGACCAAGGAGGGACCGGGGAGCTGTTTTTT. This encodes CASSRDQGGTGELFF.

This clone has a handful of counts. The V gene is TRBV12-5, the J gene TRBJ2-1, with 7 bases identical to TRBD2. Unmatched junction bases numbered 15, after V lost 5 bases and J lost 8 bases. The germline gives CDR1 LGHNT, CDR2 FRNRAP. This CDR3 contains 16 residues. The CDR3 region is CASGVPPGVAGDEQFF. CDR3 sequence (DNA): TGTGCTAGTGGTGTCCCCCCCGGAGTAGCGGGCGATGAGCAGTTCTTC.

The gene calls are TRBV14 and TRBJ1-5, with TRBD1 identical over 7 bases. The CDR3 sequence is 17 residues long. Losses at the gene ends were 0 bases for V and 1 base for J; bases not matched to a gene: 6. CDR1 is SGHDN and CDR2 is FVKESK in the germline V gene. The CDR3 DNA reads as TGTGCCAGCAGCCAAGATTCGCCGGGACAGAGCAATCAGCCCCAGCATTTT. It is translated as CASSQDSPGQSNQPQHF.

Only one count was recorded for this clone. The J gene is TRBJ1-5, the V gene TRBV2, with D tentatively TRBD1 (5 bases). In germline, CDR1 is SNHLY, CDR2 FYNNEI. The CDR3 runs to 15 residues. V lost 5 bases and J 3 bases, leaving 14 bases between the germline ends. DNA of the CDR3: TGTGCCAGCAGTTTCCGCCGGGACTCCAATCAGCCCCAGCATTTT. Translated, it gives CASSFRRDSNQPQHF.